One and the same sample provided the 17 T cell receptor beta chains below, sequenced in a study of shared clonotypes between healthy human individuals. CD45RO-negative cells were positively selected for CCR7, leaving out terminally differentiated effector memory CD45RA+ cells. Sequenced by immunoSEQ multiplex PCR; TCRdb stores in-frame clones only, minus some. Here the sample spans 550,000 to 600,000 clones, more than 95% being singletons. Sequencing used naive CD8+ T cells sorted from blood. Receptor source: a man aged 25-40 years in good health.

The V gene is TRBV6-5, the J gene TRBJ1-2; D perhaps matches TRBD1 (6 bases). Between the trimmed V and J ends, which lost 4 bases and 4 bases, there was a span of 13 bases. Germline CDR1 reads MNHEY; CDR2 reads SVGAGI. This CDR3 spans 14 amino acids. CDR3 region: CASSSLGDTYGYTF. CDR3 coding DNA: TGTGCCAGCAGTTCCCTAGGGGACACCTATGGCTACACCTTC.

The chain is built from TRBV29-1 and TRBJ1-2; D is ambiguous. The CDR3 extends over 13 amino acids. V was cut by 4 bases and J by 3 bases, with 12 bases left in between. Germline V CDR1 and CDR2: SQVTM, ANQGSEA. CDR3 loop: CSVGAGGDYGYTF. The CDR3 coding sequence is TGCAGCGTTGGGGCCGGAGGAGACTATGGCTACACCTTC.

V gene TRBV7-9 combines with J gene TRBJ1-1, with D hard to call. CDR1 SEHNR and CDR2 FQNEAQ come from the germline V gene (reference sequence). The CDR3 has 12 amino acids. Trimming pared 8 bases from V and 1 base from J, leaving 8 bases between. CDR3 DNA: TGTGCCAGCGGATACGGGAACACTGAAGCTTTCTTT. This encodes CASGYGNTEAFF.

The rearrangement links TRBV4-1 to TRBJ2-1, with 7 nucleotides matching TRBD2. The CDR3 is 17 amino acids. Germline CDR1 reads MGHRA; CDR2 reads YSYEKL. Losses at the gene ends were 0 bases for V and 3 bases for J; bases not matched to a gene: 8. CDR3 DNA sequence: TGCGCCAGCAGCCAAGAAGGTTCTAGCGGAAGCTACAATGAGCAGTTCTTC. This translates into CASSQEGSSGSYNEQFF.

The chain joins TRBV29-1 to TRBJ2-1, with D tentatively TRBD1 (7 bases). Trimming removed 5 bases at V and 4 bases at J, with 12 bases between. The CDR3 consists of 13 residues. The germline gives CDR1 SQVTM, CDR2 ANQGSEA. The DNA of the CDR3 is TGCAGCGTTAGGAGGGGGCAATACAATGAGCAGTTCTTC. As protein: CSVRRGQYNEQFF.

This sequence joins TRBV4-3 and TRBJ2-7; TRBD2 agrees at 11 bases. Per the germline V gene, CDR1 is LGHNA and CDR2 is YSLEER. This CDR3 is built from 18 residues. The V segment lost 3 bases and the J segment 2 bases; nucleotides outside the gene matches: 12. The CDR3 DNA is TGCGCCAGCAGCCAGGATGGGTCCGGGACTAGCGGTACCTACGAGCAGTACTTC. It encodes CASSQDGSGTSGTYEQYF.

The genes are TRBV28 and TRBJ2-5; D is undetermined. In germline, CDR1 is MDHEN, CDR2 SYDVKM. V shed 10 bases and J shed 1 base, with 10 bases lying between them. The CDR3 has 12 amino acids. The CDR3 region is CATTHSQETQYF. Here the CDR3 DNA reads TGTGCCACCACCCACAGCCAAGAGACCCAGTACTTC.

This chain links TRBV27 with TRBJ2-7; D gene ambiguous. V lost 3 bases and J 7 bases, leaving 13 bases between the germline ends. The CDR3 is 13 residues long. CDR1 is MNHEY and CDR2 is SMNVEV in the germline V gene (reference sequence). The DNA of the CDR3 is TGTGCCAGCAGTTTTAGGCCAGCTAATGAGCAGTACTTC. Protein product: CASSFRPANEQYF.

V gene TRBV13 combines with J gene TRBJ2-3; 10 nucleotides line up with TRBD2. CDR3 size: 17 residues. Trimming cost V 7 bases and J 1 base; bases outside gene matches: 11. CDR1 and CDR2 from the germline V gene are PRHDT and FYEKMQ (reference sequence). Here the CDR3 reads CASTSLAGRVGTDTQYF. The CDR3 region has the DNA TGTGCCAGCACGTCACTAGCGGGAAGAGTCGGCACAGATACGCAGTATTTT.

The CDR3 reads CATQGLPGQRYGYTF. The CDR3 nucleotides are TGTGCCACTCAGGGTTTACCGGGACAGCGTTATGGCTACACCTTC. This chain joins TRBV19 and TRBJ1-2, with TRBD1 identical over 7 bases. V was clipped by 10 bases and J by 5 bases; unmatched bases: 16. CDR3 length equals 15 residues. Germline lookup yields CDR1 LNHDA and CDR2 SQIVND (reference sequence).

In this sample, this clone turned up once. The chain links TRBV19 to TRBJ2-7, with 10 bases identical to TRBD2. V dropped 5 bases and J dropped 5; count of bases not matched to a gene: 3. The germline V gene has CDR1 LNHDA and CDR2 SQIVND (reference sequence). The CDR3 loop spans 13 amino acids. As DNA, the CDR3 is TGTGCCAGTAGTTCGCTAGCGGGAGACGAGCAGTACTTC. Its translation is CASSSLAGDEQYF.

On this clone itself: Other DNA sequences from this sample encode an identical CDR3 as well. The chain uses TRBV11-2 and TRBJ2-1, with 11 bases fitting TRBD2. J was trimmed by 4 bases and V by 5 bases; bases with no gene match: 4. This CDR3 has 15 residues. Germline values: CDR1 SGHAT, CDR2 FQNNGV. The CDR3 DNA follows: TGTGCCAGCAGCCAGACTAGCGGGACATACAATGAGCAGTTCTTC. This sequence encodes CASSQTSGTYNEQFF.

This chain joins TRBV10-3 and TRBJ1-2; D is unclear. In germline, CDR1 is ENHRY, CDR2 SYGVKD. V shed 5 bases and J shed 4 bases, with 14 bases lying between them. CDR3 length: 14 residues. The CDR3 DNA reads as TGTGCCATCAGTAACCCGCAAACCTCCTATGGCTACACCTTC. It yields the protein CAISNPQTSYGYTF.

J is TRBJ2-5 and V is TRBV13, with 14 bases matching TRBD2. CDR3 size: 18 residues. V shed 1 base and J 5 bases; nucleotides not matched to a gene: 9. Germline values: CDR1 PRHDT, CDR2 FYEKMQ (reference sequence). The DNA of the CDR3 is TGTGCCAGCAGCTTAGTGGGATCGACTAGCGGGAGGGTCGAGACCCAGTACTTC. As protein: CASSLVGSTSGRVETQYF. The entire variable domain, with the rest obtained from reference TRBV13 and TRBJ2-5, is as follows: AAGVIQSPRHLIKEKRETATLKCYPIPRHDTVYWYQQGPGQDPQFLISFYEKMQSDKGSIPDRFSAQQFSDYHSELNMSSLELGDSALYFCASSLVGSTSGRVETQYFGPGTRLLVL.

The chain couples TRBV19 to TRBJ2-1, with 9 bases aligning to TRBD2. The germline V gene has CDR1 LNHDA and CDR2 SQIVND (reference sequence). Germline trimming cut 2 bases from V and 5 bases from J; bases unmatched to any gene: 7. The CDR3 covers 16 residues. The CDR3 sequence is CASSIWGAGGNNEQFF. In nucleotides, the CDR3 is TGTGCCAGTAGTATATGGGGCGCGGGAGGGAACAATGAGCAGTTCTTC.

V is TRBV15 and J is TRBJ2-3, with a weak D call TRBD2 (5 bases). The CDR3 totals 16 residues. V was pared by 0 bases and J by 3 bases, with 13 bases between. Per the germline V gene, CDR1 is LNHNV and CDR2 is YYDKDF (reference sequence). The CDR3 loop reads CATSRDGGYLTDTQYF. DNA of the CDR3: TGTGCCACCAGCAGAGATGGAGGATACCTAACAGATACGCAGTATTTT.

The gene calls are TRBV7-9 and TRBJ1-1; a possible D gene is TRBD1 (6 bases). The CDR3 is 16 amino acids. Germline CDR1 is SEHNR and CDR2 is FQNEAQ (reference sequence). V was shortened by 1 base and J by 3 bases, with 15 bases between the two germline ends. In DNA form, the CDR3 reads TGTGCCAGCAGCTTAGGACGCCAGGGGCAATACACTGAAGCTTTCTTT. It is translated as CASSLGRQGQYTEAFF.